Listed here are 9 T cell receptor beta chains from one sample, sequenced in a study of shared T cell receptors in the human thymus. The data were produced by immunoSEQ multiplex PCR, yet TCRdb's version contains in-frame clones alone and is incomplete. The data show 500,000 to 850,000 clones, around 87% seen once. Separately, the same data were catalogued under a study of human thymus T cells.

The sequencing sample was made of thymocytes. These receptors originate from a boy less than two years old with a congenital heart defect.

This chain joins TRBV19 and TRBJ1-5, with D possibly matching TRBD1 (5 bases). Germline V lookup: CDR1 LNHDA, CDR2 SQIVND (reference sequence). Trimming removed 6 bases from V and 5 bases from J, with 14 bases in between. The CDR3 spans 14 residues. As DNA, the CDR3 is TGTGCCAGTAGCCCCGGGGAGGGGCATCAGCCCCAGCATTTT. Translated: CASSPGEGHQPQHF.

The V gene is TRBV28, the J gene TRBJ2-2; 7 bases align to TRBD1. Germline-derived CDR1 and CDR2 are MDHEN and SYDVKM. V lost 4 bases and J lost 0; bases outside the gene matches: 14. CDR3 length: 19 amino acids. CDR3 nucleotides: TGTGCCAGCAGTTCAAGGGGGCAGGATCGAACGTCGAACACCGGGGAGCTGTTTTTT. Translating gives CASSSRGQDRTSNTGELFF.

This chain connects TRBV7-9 to TRBJ1-2; D is unresolved. In germline, CDR1 is SEHNR, CDR2 FQNEAQ (reference sequence). Deletions cut 5 bases from V and 6 bases from J, with 19 bases between. The CDR3 runs to 15 residues. This chain's CDR3 is CASSPLSGYWNGYTF. The CDR3, as DNA: TGTGCCAGCAGCCCGTTGTCGGGTTACTGGAATGGCTACACCTTC.

The chain couples TRBV29-1 to TRBJ2-5; TRBD2 is a possible D gene (5 bases). Germline CDR1 and CDR2: SQVTM and ANQGSEA. This CDR3 spans 13 amino acids. V shed 2 bases and J shed 5 bases, with 12 bases lying between them. The CDR3 reads CSVECRGVETQYF. CDR3 in DNA: TGCAGCGTTGAATGCCGGGGAGTGGAGACCCAGTACTTC.

This clone was seen a few times. V gene TRBV5-5 combines with J gene TRBJ1-5, with unresolved D. Trimming removed 4 bases at V and 9 bases at J, with 17 bases between. From germline, CDR1 is SGHKS and CDR2 YYEKEE (reference sequence). CDR3 length: 14 residues. DNA for the CDR3: TGTGCCAGCAGCGCGTCCTCGACTGGTCTGCCCCAGCATTTT. Its protein is CASSASSTGLPQHF.

This sequence joins TRBV4-1 and TRBJ2-5; D is ambiguous. TRBJ2-7 explains the end of the DNA better; the J call may be wrong. Germline V gene lookup returns CDR1 MGHRA and CDR2 YSYEKL. This CDR3 region has 14 residues. The CDR3 sequence is CASSQDDTTFEQYF. CDR3 coding DNA: TGCGCCAGCAGCCAAGATGACACGACGTTCGAGCAGTACTTC.

The rearrangement uses TRBV9 and TRBJ1-2, with 9 bases fitting TRBD1. There are 18 residues in the CDR3. CDR1 and CDR2 from the germline V gene are SGDLS and YYNGEE. V was pared by 0 bases and J by 7 bases, with 16 bases of the junction left unmatched. CDR3 in amino acids: CASSVASMDRGGRGGYTF. DNA for the CDR3: TGTGCCAGCAGCGTAGCCTCAATGGACAGGGGAGGTCGTGGTGGCTACACCTTC.

This clone has a single count. The gene calls are TRBV19 and TRBJ2-2; D possibly corresponds to TRBD2 (5 bases). Trimming left V 0 bases short and J 6 bases short, with 17 bases between. CDR3 size: 17 residues. CDR1 LNHDA and CDR2 SQIVND come from the germline V gene (reference sequence). CDR3 sequence: CASSIDTDPMRAGELFF. The DNA of the CDR3 is TGTGCCAGTAGTATAGATACGGACCCTATGCGGGCCGGGGAGCTGTTTTTT. Full variable domain (missing parts from reference TRBV19 and TRBJ2-2): DGGITQSPKYLFRKEGQNVTLSCEQNLNHDAMYWYRQDPGQGLRLIYYSQIVNDFQKGDIAEGYSVSREKKESFPLTVTSAQKNPTAFYLCASSIDTDPMRAGELFFGEGSRLTVL.

The chain recombines TRBV9 with TRBJ2-5; D may be TRBD1 (7 bases). V was clipped by 0 bases and J by 3 bases, with 18 bases between them. Germline loops: CDR1 SGDLS, CDR2 YYNGEE. The CDR3 loop spans 17 amino acids. The chain's CDR3 is CASSVGGGPGVEETQYF. CDR3 DNA: TGTGCCAGCAGCGTAGGAGGGGGCCCGGGGGTAGAAGAGACCCAGTACTTC.